This is a list of T cell receptor beta chains from one sample in a study of OX40 agonist ivuxolimab in advanced cancers. Profiled with immunoSEQ multiplex PCR; TCRdb holds only in-frame clones, not every one. The data contain under 65,000 clones, about 85% of them singletons. Specimen: CD4+ or CD8+ T cells sorted from blood, collected in a trial of the OX40 agonist ivuxolimab. The receptors derive from an adult with an advanced solid tumor such as melanoma, head and neck, liver or kidney cancer. Each CDR3 is given with its conserved first and last residue. Size values are once, few and many counts, or a class for expanded clones, and some rows have none.

v_call cdr3_length clone_size cdr3_aa
TRBV5-6 12 once CASSFGTDTQYF
TRBV7-6 13 NA CASSRSGANVLTF
TRBV13 12 NA CASSFLDTEAFF
TRBV5-1 13 NA CASSLGGITEAFF
TRBV28 17 NA CASSTHRDGISNQPQHF
TRBV12-5 15 NA CASGFGSRGDNEQFF
TRBV11-2 20 few CASSLDLVETSGGQGNEQFF
TRBV4-2 15 NA CASSHERLAGNEQFF
TRBV7-2 16 NA CASSLTNWASRETQYF
TRBV27 14 NA CASSLMDSYNEQFF
TRBV6-5 15 NA CASSPIDSLNTEAFF
TRBV7-9 13 NA CASSLGGGTEAFF
TRBV14 15 NA CASSLTSGAGDTQYF
TRBV7-2 16 NA CASSSTRTLTGYEQYF
TRBV11-2 19 NA CASSLDLAAGQGSTGELFF
TRBV10-3 14 NA CAISVAGGYGEAFF
TRBV10-3 17 NA CAISDPGLAPGTDTQYF
TRBV28 14 NA CASSFILPPYEQYF
TRBV29-1 13 NA CSLGGQDRNEQFF
TRBV6-5 13 few CASGTGVFQPQHF
TRBV4-1 11 NA CASSHYNEQFF
TRBV28 18 NA CASSFITSGGIPSLTQYF
TRBV6-5 13 NA CASSSTGVTEAFF
TRBV9 12 NA CASSPGMEKLFF
TRBV7-6 15 NA CASSLDGQGYTEAFF
TRBV19 15 NA CASSVLSSGQYGYTF
TRBV29-1 15 NA CSGERGPYVSNEQFF
TRBV7-9 14 once CASSLVLNTGELFF
TRBV7-2 15 once CASSYTGGIGYEQYF
TRBV6-5 12 NA CASYFRNTEAFF
TRBV7-6 14 NA CASSSGQGGYEQYF
TRBV5-1 15 NA CASSLVGRPNTEAFF
TRBV4-1 16 NA CASSQDGGDPYNEQFF
TRBV7-8 13 NA CASSPAYRTEAFF
TRBV7-2 13 NA CASSLELGNIQYF
TRBV7-6 16 NA CASSRGWRGGLNEQFF
TRBV6-5 15 NA CASSYSGTDEEKLFF
TRBV9 17 few CASSAPASGYRNNEQFF
TRBV27 14 NA CASSLSGGGTEAFF
TRBV5-1 17 NA CASSLQRGNPSTDTQYF
TRBV28 18 NA CASSLPWDRGRANTEAFF
TRBV4-1 17 NA CASSQEALAGGVHEQFF
TRBV28 13 few CASSFLSGQPQHF
TRBV6-5 13 NA CASSRQGADGYTF
TRBV30 14 NA CAWSTGQGFYEQYF
TRBV5-6 13 NA CASSLTGNEKLFF
TRBV5-6 15 NA CASSTPGPPGNTIYF
TRBV6-1 13 NA CASSLGVHTEAFF
TRBV6-5 15 NA CASSYSGTANTEAFF
TRBV6-1 15 NA CASSDRLAGYNEQFF
TRBV11-2 16 NA CASSPSGEGSNQPQHF